This T cell receptor beta chain was sequenced for a study of blood T cell repertoires in COVID-19. Whole-study context: The United States, Italy and Spain supplied acute and convalescent COVID-19 samples. PBMCs, B-cell-depleted T cells, or T cells provided the cDNA or gDNA that made up the material.

Germline CDR1 and CDR2: SGHAT and FQNNGV. V gave up 7 bases and J gave up 0 bases, with 22 bases separating them. The CDR3 runs to 18 residues. Original processing methods: Nucleated cell number was recorded as an estimate derived from reference gene primer amplification. Produced via immunoSEQ multiplex PCR; TCRdb's table is partial and in-frame only. The V and J calls and clone size are taken from that table; D and trimming were inferred from the DNA. The sample records about 45,000 clones, 88% being singletons. The J gene is TRBJ2-1, the V gene TRBV11-2, with D maybe TRBD1 (5 bases). The material sequenced was peripheral blood. This sequence originates from a human donor in a cohort sampled during active COVID-19. CDR3 sequence: CASTDLTPDIRSYNEQFF. Written as DNA, the CDR3 is TGTGCCAGCACCGATCTCACCCCGGACATTCGCTCCTACAATGAGCAGTTCTTC.